Listed below are T cell receptor beta chains from one sample, sequenced in a study of blood T cell repertoires in COVID-19. The data were produced by immunoSEQ multiplex PCR, yet TCRdb's version contains in-frame clones alone and is incomplete. The table lists roughly 87,000 clones, 72% of them singletons. Sequenced material: peripheral blood. The receptors were gathered from an elderly woman with acute or convalescent COVID-19. Both conserved end residues are trimmed from each CDR3. A D gene is named only where the DNA matches it firmly. Only some rows state a clone size, as once, few, many or a class for expanded clones.

j_call clone_size v_call d_call cdr3_aa
TRBJ1-2 - TRBV12-3/TRBV12-4 - ASSGQIYGYT
TRBJ1-4 - TRBV5-1 - ASSREPTNEKLF
TRBJ2-7 - TRBV2 TRBD2 ASSEGLADTYEQY
TRBJ1-2 - TRBV16 - ASSRTDWGYT
TRBJ2-1 - TRBV4-3 - ASSDYKSYNEQF
TRBJ1-2 - TRBV4-1 TRBD1 ASSWTGTYGYT
TRBJ1-2 - TRBV7-2 - ASSPNPGRAGGYT
TRBJ1-4 - TRBV11-2 TRBD1 ASSSYRGRVNKLF
TRBJ1-1 - TRBV5-1 - ASTSSVNTEAF
TRBJ1-1 once TRBV4-1 - ASSSQGRGPERTEAF
TRBJ2-5 - TRBV9 TRBD2 ASSQGLAGGGETQY
TRBJ1-2 once TRBV7-2 - ASSLQGPHYGYT
TRBJ1-6 - TRBV6-5 TRBD1 ASRTGNNSPLH
TRBJ2-5 - TRBV20-1 TRBD1 SASGHRGRQETQY
TRBJ2-1 - TRBV7-9 TRBD2 ASTSFGQGGDEQF
TRBJ2-1 - TRBV29-1 - SVEWWANNEQF
TRBJ2-1 - TRBV6-2/TRBV6-3 - ASSYPQGWNEQF
TRBJ1-1 - TRBV14 - ASSPPRNTEAF
TRBJ1-2 - TRBV5-1 TRBD1 ASWDRGRNYGYT
TRBJ2-7 - TRBV6-1 - ASMAGASGQY
TRBJ2-1 - TRBV27 TRBD2 ASSLGLAGKLSYNEQF
TRBJ1-2 few TRBV29-1 - SVENRVGGYT
TRBJ1-1 few TRBV18 - ASSPGQNTEAF
TRBJ1-1 few TRBV7-9 - ASSFQAEGTEAF
TRBJ1-1 - TRBV7-3 - ASSVGGEDKAF
TRBJ2-6 - TRBV15 - ATSRAAGFSGANVLT
TRBJ1-2 - TRBV7-2 - ASSLDIRSYGYT
TRBJ1-1 once TRBV28 TRBD1 ASSPTGGWIAEAF
TRBJ2-7 - TRBV19 TRBD2 ASSPSSGGYSYEQY
TRBJ1-5 - TRBV6-2/TRBV6-3 - ASSPVNGDRSSNQPQH
TRBJ1-4 - TRBV5-6 - ASSYTLNPEKLF
TRBJ1-2 few TRBV19 - ASARGEPTLYGYT
TRBJ2-7 - TRBV7-9 TRBD2 ASSSPAGIEGGNEQY
TRBJ2-3 - TRBV30 - AWNGYGTDTQY
TRBJ1-5 - TRBV30 - AWSNGGVQPQH
TRBJ1-6 few TRBV27 - ASSFGTSRVGSPLH
TRBJ1-3 - TRBV18 - ASSPGGGNTIY
TRBJ1-4 - TRBV7-2 - ASSLAGTNEKLF
TRBJ1-6 - TRBV7-2 - ASSLGGGLWGDSPLH
TRBJ2-3 few TRBV18 - ASSPMGADPSTDTQY
TRBJ1-5 - TRBV4-1 TRBD1 ASSQETGDQPQH
TRBJ1-2 - TRBV10-3 TRBD1 AIRFGTDYGYT
TRBJ1-1 - TRBV7-8 - ASSSIRGTPLMNTEAF
TRBJ2-7 - TRBV7-6 - ASSLNIGDYEQY
TRBJ1-2 - TRBV7-3 - ASSFDTGGSGYT
TRBJ1-2 - TRBV7-2 TRBD1 ASSMGQLYGYT
TRBJ2-2 few TRBV28 TRBD1 ASLTKQGAGTGELF
TRBJ2-7 - TRBV6-2/TRBV6-3 TRBD1 ASSFSGGYEQY
TRBJ1-2 - TRBV5-4 - ASSPGGGMTFGYT